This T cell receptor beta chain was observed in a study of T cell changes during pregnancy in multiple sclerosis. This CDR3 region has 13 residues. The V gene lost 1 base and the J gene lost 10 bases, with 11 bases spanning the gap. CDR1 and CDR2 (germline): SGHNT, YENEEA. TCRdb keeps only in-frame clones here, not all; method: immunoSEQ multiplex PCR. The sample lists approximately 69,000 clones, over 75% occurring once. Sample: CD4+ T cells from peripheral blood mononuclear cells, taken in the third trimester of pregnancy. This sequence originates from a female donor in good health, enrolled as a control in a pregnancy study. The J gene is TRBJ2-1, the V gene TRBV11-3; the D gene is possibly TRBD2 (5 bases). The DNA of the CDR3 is TGTGCCAGCAGCTTAGCGAGGGCACGAGAGCAGTTCTTC. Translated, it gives CASSLARAREQFF.